A selection of T cell receptor beta chains follows, all from one sample in a study of blood T cell repertoires in COVID-19. TCRdb's table, derived via immunoSEQ multiplex PCR, lists solely in-frame clones and lacks some. Among 400,000 to 550,000 clones listed, around 89% were seen once. The sequencing input was peripheral blood. The receptors here all came from a woman aged 25 to 39 with acute or convalescent COVID-19. Each CDR3 is given with its conserved first and last residue. Fields, in order: J gene, D gene, clone size, V gene, CDR3 DNA, CDR3 protein. A D gene is named only where the DNA matches it firmly. Rows may omit the clone size; those that give it use once, few, many or a size class.

j_gene: TRBJ2-7; d_gene: TRBD1; abundance: NA; v_gene: TRBV18; CDR3nt: TGTGCCAGCTCACTCAACATCCGAGACAGGGGGCATGAGCAGTACTTC; CDR3aa: CASSLNIRDRGHEQYF
j_gene: TRBJ2-5; d_gene: TRBD2; abundance: once; v_gene: TRBV6-5; CDR3nt: TGTGCCAGCGGGACTAGCGGGGGGGAAGGGGAGACCCAGTACTTC; CDR3aa: CASGTSGGEGETQYF
j_gene: TRBJ1-2; d_gene: NA; abundance: NA; v_gene: TRBV4-1; CDR3nt: TGCGCCAGCAGGACGACAGCGATCTCTAACTATGGCTACACCTTC; CDR3aa: CASRTTAISNYGYTF
j_gene: TRBJ1-6; d_gene: TRBD1; abundance: NA; v_gene: TRBV28; CDR3nt: TGTGCCAGCAGTATATCTCCCTTAAGACAGGGGAATTCACCCCTCCACTTT; CDR3aa: CASSISPLRQGNSPLHF
j_gene: TRBJ1-2; d_gene: TRBD1; abundance: few; v_gene: TRBV28; CDR3nt: TGTGCCAGCAGAAAGGGACAGGTGGGAGGCTACACCTTC; CDR3aa: CASRKGQVGGYTF
j_gene: TRBJ2-2; d_gene: TRBD1; abundance: NA; v_gene: TRBV24-1; CDR3nt: TGTGCCACCCAGAAACAGGGGGCGTTCGCCGGGGAGCTGTTTTTT; CDR3aa: CATQKQGAFAGELFF
j_gene: TRBJ2-5; d_gene: NA; abundance: NA; v_gene: TRBV10-2; CDR3nt: TGCGCCAGCAGTGAGTCGTTAAAACAAGAGACCCAGTACTTC; CDR3aa: CASSESLKQETQYF
j_gene: TRBJ2-4; d_gene: TRBD2; abundance: NA; v_gene: TRBV3-1/TRBV3-2; CDR3nt: TGTGCCAGCAGCCAAGAGGGGTGGCGGGGGGGCAGTAACATTCAGTACTTC; CDR3aa: CASSQEGWRGGSNIQYF
j_gene: TRBJ2-7; d_gene: NA; abundance: NA; v_gene: TRBV11-2; CDR3nt: TGTGCCAGCAGCTTAGGACAGTTGGAGCAGTACTTC; CDR3aa: CASSLGQLEQYF
j_gene: TRBJ2-2; d_gene: NA; abundance: NA; v_gene: TRBV24-1; CDR3nt: TGTGCCACCAGTGATTTAATGGGCAGCGGGGAGCTGTTTTTT; CDR3aa: CATSDLMGSGELFF
j_gene: TRBJ2-7; d_gene: NA; abundance: NA; v_gene: TRBV6-5; CDR3nt: TGTGCCAGCAGTTACAAGGAACTTGGGGAGGCTTTCTTC; CDR3aa: CASSYKELGEAFF